This T cell receptor beta chain was captured in a study of CD4+ T cells in melanoma. Concerning this clone itself: What it binds is not known.

Study findings and constraints: In melanoma, neoantigen-specific CD4+ T cells reportedly differed in differentiation state.

The germline CDR1 and CDR2 sequences are SQVTM and ANQGSEA. This CDR3 comprises 10 residues. The V gene lost 7 bases and the J gene lost 8 bases, with 11 bases spanning the gap. The data were produced by immunoSEQ multiplex PCR, yet TCRdb's version contains in-frame clones alone and is incomplete. The table lists 110,000 to 150,000 clones, around 90% of them singletons. This chain uses TRBV29-1 with TRBJ1-1, with a weak D call TRBD1 (5 bases). The sequence was obtained from a human donor with melanoma. Here the CDR3 reads CSATDREAFF. As DNA, the CDR3 is TGCAGCGCTACCGACAGAGAAGCTTTCTTT.